Presented here are 11 T cell receptor beta chains from one specimen sequenced in a study of blood T cells in healthy people across ages. A second roughly 6 to 11 cycle PCR used barcoded and J-beta primers. TCRdb re-called the 5' RACE reads with MiXCR, one entry per CDR3 protein. The repertoire holds about 1.4 million distinct CDR3 sequences, with 59% as singletons. Sequencing was performed on blood. The receptors shown here come from a young man in good health.

The CDR3 sequence is CASSLVVSGGSYNEQFF. The CDR3 DNA sequence: TGTGCCAGCAGCTTAGTCGTTAGCGGGGGCTCCTACAATGAGCAGTTCTTC. The gene calls are TRBV7-2 and TRBJ2-1; 9 bases are a match to TRBD2. V lost 1 base and J lost 0; bases outside the gene matches: 4. The CDR3 runs 17 residues. The germline gives CDR1 SGHTA, CDR2 FQGNSA. Full variable domain (outside the CDR3, taken from reference TRBV7-2 and TRBJ2-1): GAGVSQSPSNKVTEKGKDVELRCDPISGHTALYWYRQSLGQGLEFLIYFQGNSAPDKSGLPSDRFSAERTGGSVSTLTIQRTQQEDSAVYLCASSLVVSGGSYNEQFFGPGTRLTVL.

The chain uses TRBV6-5 and TRBJ2-5, with a possible D match to TRBD2 (6 bases). Germline V gene data show CDR1 as MNHEY and CDR2 as SVGAGI. The CDR3 is 14 residues long. V was shortened by 5 bases and J by 5 bases, with 15 bases between the two germline ends. The CDR3 sequence: CASSRRDWGETQYF. The CDR3, as DNA: TGTGCCAGCAGTCGGCGGGATTGGGGGGAGACCCAGTACTTC.

This rearrangement joins TRBV20-1 to TRBJ2-1, with 11 bases lining up with TRBD2. The CDR3 sequence is 15 residues long. Germline CDR1 is DFQATT and CDR2 is SNEGSKA (reference sequence). Losses at the gene ends were 5 bases for V and 8 bases for J; bases not matched to a gene: 11. CDR3 sequence reads: CSARGLADLVYEQFF. The CDR3 nucleotides read TGCAGTGCTCGGGGACTAGCGGACCTCGTGTATGAGCAGTTCTTC.

The chain has TRBV7-9 and TRBJ2-6; a possible D gene is TRBD1 (6 bases). Trimming removed 5 bases from V and 1 base from J, with 15 bases in between. The CDR3 contains 17 residues. Germline V lookup: CDR1 SEHNR, CDR2 FQNEAQ (reference sequence). CDR3 DNA sequence: TGTGCCAGCAGCACCCAAACTGGGACATCTGGGGCCAACGTCCTGACTTTC. The encoded protein is CASSTQTGTSGANVLTF. Variable domain in full (rest from reference TRBV7-9 and TRBJ2-6): DTGVSQNPRHKITKRGQNVTFRCDPISEHNRLYWYRQTLGQGPEFLTYFQNEAQLEKSRLLSDRFSAERPKGSFSTLEIQRTEQGDSAMYLCASSTQTGTSGANVLTFGAGSRLTVL.

The genes are TRBV5-1 and TRBJ1-1; D is ambiguous. The CDR3 has 14 residues. Germline values: CDR1 SGHRS, CDR2 YFSETQ. V lost 7 bases, J lost 0 bases, and 13 bases lay in between. CDR3 sequence (DNA): TGCGCCAGCGCTCCGGAGGATATGAACACTGAAGCTTTCTTT. Translated: CASAPEDMNTEAFF.

This chain uses TRBV29-1 with TRBJ1-1, with D possibly TRBD1 on 6 matching bases. This CDR3 contains 13 residues. The germline V gene encodes CDR1 SQVTM and CDR2 ANQGSEA. Trimming stripped 5 bases from V and 2 bases from J, with 12 bases between. CDR3 sequence: CSVYRDTNTEAFF. The CDR3 bases are TGCAGCGTTTACCGGGACACTAACACTGAAGCTTTCTTT.

As for this clonotype: A junction end diverges from the germline sequence, so it may reflect a read error. The rearrangement links TRBV2 to TRBJ1-1; perhaps TRBD1 as D (6 bases). The CDR3 extends over 12 amino acids. Germline CDR1 is SNHLY and CDR2 is FYNNEI. As DNA, the CDR3 is TGTGCCAGCAGTGAATTAGGGGGTGAAGCCTTCTTT. This encodes CASSELGGEAFF. The full variable domain, its missing parts supplied by reference TRBV2 and TRBJ1-1, is EPEVTQTPSHQVTQMGQEVILRCVPISNHLYFYWYRQILGQKVEFLVSFYNNEISEKSEIFDDQFSVERPDGSNFTLKIRSTKLEDSAMYFCASSELGGEAFFGQGTRLTVV.

The chain links TRBV10-3 to TRBJ2-7; D assignment may be TRBD1 or TRBD2 (5 bases each). The V and J ends lost 3 bases and 0 bases respectively, with 21 bases between them. CDR3 size: 18 residues. CDR1 ENHRY and CDR2 SYGVKD come from the germline V gene. The CDR3 DNA follows: TGTGCCATCAGTGAAAGGAGTGGGACGGATGGAAACTCCTACGAGCAGTACTTC. Amino acids: CAISERSGTDGNSYEQYF.

The chain recombines TRBV5-6 with TRBJ2-3, with D perhaps matching TRBD1 or TRBD2 (5 bases each). Per germline, CDR1 SGHDT and CDR2 YYEEEE. Trimming removed 4 bases at V and 6 bases at J, with 18 bases between. The CDR3 extends over 15 amino acids. CDR3 DNA: TGTGCCAGCAGCCCCGATATCGGGGCGGAGGATACGCAGTATTTT. This encodes CASSPDIGAEDTQYF.

The V call is TRBV3-1, the J call TRBJ1-1; possible D gene TRBD1, 6 bases. Germline lookup yields CDR1 LGHDT and CDR2 YNNKEL (reference sequence). The ends were cut back, 1 base at V and 1 base at J, with 13 bases in the middle. This CDR3 has 16 amino acids. In DNA form, the CDR3 reads TGTGCCAGCAGCCAAGTCCCGCGAGGGGGGAACACTGAAGCTTTCTTT. Amino acids: CASSQVPRGGNTEAFF.

This clonotype came up a few times. V usage is TRBV12-3 or TRBV12-4 and J usage is TRBJ2-1; 12 nucleotides match TRBD2. V gave up 7 bases and J gave up 9 bases; unmatched junction bases: 13. CDR3 length: 16 amino acids. The CDR3 DNA is TGTGCCAGCAACTTAAGGAGACTAGCGGGAGTTGGTGAGCAGTTCTTC. This encodes CASNLRRLAGVGEQFF.